Listed here are 5 T cell receptor beta chains from one sample, sequenced in a study of cytomegalovirus exposure and HLA in healthy donors. PCR primers comprised 60 Vbeta and 13 Jbeta primers. This table comes from immunoSEQ multiplex PCR, and its TCRdb copy is limited to in-frame clones, with some not included. Among some 120,000 clones listed, more than 70% were seen once. Material for sequencing was PBMCs. The receptors here all came from a man in his fifties in good health and CMV-seronegative.

The rearrangement joins TRBV5-6 to TRBJ1-2, with D possibly matching TRBD1 (5 bases). The CDR3 runs 14 residues. Germline CDR1 SGHDT, CDR2 YYEEEE. V lost 0 bases and J 8 bases, leaving 14 bases between the germline ends. The CDR3 DNA reads TGTGCCAGCAGCTTGGGACAGCCTTCCCGGGGCTACACCTTC. Translating gives CASSLGQPSRGYTF.

J is TRBJ2-3 and V is TRBV7-2; no definite D call. The CDR3 totals 12 residues. Germline loops: CDR1 SGHTA, CDR2 FQGNSA. Trimming took 2 bases from V and 5 from J, leaving 5 bases between them. In DNA, the CDR3 is TGTGCCAGCAGCTTACGAGTAGATACGCAGTATTTT. Translating gives CASSLRVDTQYF. The whole variable domain, remainder taken from reference TRBV7-2 and TRBJ2-3, is GAGVSQSPSNKVTEKGKDVELRCDPISGHTALYWYRQSLGQGLEFLIYFQGNSAPDKSGLPSDRFSAERTGGSVSTLTIQRTQQEDSAVYLCASSLRVDTQYFGPGTRLTVL.

The chain joins TRBV6-6 to TRBJ1-2; TRBD1 is a possible D gene (5 bases). CDR1 and CDR2 from the germline V gene are MNHNY and SVGAGI (reference sequence). The CDR3 has 14 amino acids. V shed 0 bases and J shed 6 bases, with 11 bases lying between them. For the CDR3, the DNA is TGTGCCAGCAGTTACTCGACCAGGGTCAATGGCTACACCTTC. This codes for CASSYSTRVNGYTF.

This clone was seen only a few times. The chain combines TRBV30 with TRBJ2-1; TRBD2 matches 8 bases. The CDR3 length is 12 residues. Germline loops: CDR1 GTSNPN, CDR2 SVGIG (reference sequence). The CDR3 reads CAARGGRNEQFF. In DNA, the CDR3 is TGTGCAGCTCGGGGGGGGCGAAATGAGCAGTTCTTC.

The chain employs TRBV6-5 and TRBJ2-7; TRBD2 is a possible D gene (6 bases). This CDR3 has 14 residues. V lost 5 bases and J lost 0, with 11 bases in between. Germline V gene data show CDR1 as MNHEY and CDR2 as SVGAGI. Here the CDR3 DNA reads TGTGCCAGCAGTCAGGCGGGGACCTCCTACGAGCAGTACTTC. Translated, it gives CASSQAGTSYEQYF.